In this sample, the clone carrying this TCR beta chain turned up many times. Each diagnosis was grounded in clinical symptoms, serum thyroxine and TRAb, thyroid ultrasound, and orbital computed tomography. There are 14 residues in the CDR3. V dropped 8 bases and J dropped 7; count of bases not matched to a gene: 13. From germline, CDR1 is SNHLY and CDR2 FYNNEI. RNA transcripts were the template for amplifying TCR beta CDR3 regions. HTBI primers were employed in a first-round RT-PCR of the TCR CDR3. TCRdb reanalysed the multiplex PCR reads using MiXCR and keeps one entry per CDR3 protein. The sample carries approximately 640,000 distinct CDR3 sequences, approximately 42% recorded once. This specimen comes from a study of T cells in Graves' hyperthyroidism and ophthalmopathy.

The sequence was collected from an adult man with Graves' disease, either hyperthyroidism or ophthalmopathy (not recorded which). Sequencing was done on a sample of peripheral blood or thyroid tissue (not recorded which). The rearrangement uses TRBV2 and TRBJ1-1, with 7 bases fitting TRBD1. For the CDR3, the DNA is TGTGCCAGCTCTCTGGCAGGGGGATGGGATGAAGCTTTCTTT. Its translation: CASSLAGGWDEAFF.